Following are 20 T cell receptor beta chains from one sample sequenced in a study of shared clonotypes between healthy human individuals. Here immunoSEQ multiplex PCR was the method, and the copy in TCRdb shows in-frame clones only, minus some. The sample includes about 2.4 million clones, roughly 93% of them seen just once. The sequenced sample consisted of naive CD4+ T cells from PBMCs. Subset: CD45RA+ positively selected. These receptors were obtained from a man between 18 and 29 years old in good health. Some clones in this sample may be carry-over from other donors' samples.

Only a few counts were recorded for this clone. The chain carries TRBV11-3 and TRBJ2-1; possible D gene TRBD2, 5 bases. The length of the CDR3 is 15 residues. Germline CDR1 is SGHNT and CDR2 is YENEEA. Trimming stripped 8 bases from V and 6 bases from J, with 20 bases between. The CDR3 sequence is CASSTGNGKGNEQFF. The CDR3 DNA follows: TGTGCCAGCTCGACCGGGAACGGTAAAGGCAATGAGCAGTTCTTC.

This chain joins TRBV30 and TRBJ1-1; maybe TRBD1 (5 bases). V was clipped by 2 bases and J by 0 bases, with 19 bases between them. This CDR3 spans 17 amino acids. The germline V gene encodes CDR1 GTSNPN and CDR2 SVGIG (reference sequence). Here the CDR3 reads CAWSRSRGPPMNTEAFF. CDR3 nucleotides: TGTGCCTGGAGTAGGTCAAGGGGCCCTCCAATGAACACTGAAGCTTTCTTT.

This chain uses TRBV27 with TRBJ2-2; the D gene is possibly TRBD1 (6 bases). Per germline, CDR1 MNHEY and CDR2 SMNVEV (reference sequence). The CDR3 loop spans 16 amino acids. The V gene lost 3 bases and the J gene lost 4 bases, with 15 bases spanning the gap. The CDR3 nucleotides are TGTGCCAGCAGTTTCAACCGACAGGACCTCACCGGGGAGCTGTTTTTT. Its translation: CASSFNRQDLTGELFF.

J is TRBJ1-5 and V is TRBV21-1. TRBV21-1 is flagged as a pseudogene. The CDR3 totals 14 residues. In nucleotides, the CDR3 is TGTGCCAGCAGTCGGAGGAGAGAGAATCAGCCCCAGCATTTT. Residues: CASSRRRENQPQHF.

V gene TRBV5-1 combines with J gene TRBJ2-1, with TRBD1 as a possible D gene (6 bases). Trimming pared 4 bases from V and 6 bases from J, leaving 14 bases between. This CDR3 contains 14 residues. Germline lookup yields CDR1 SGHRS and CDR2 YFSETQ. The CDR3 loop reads CASSRRTEGNEQFF. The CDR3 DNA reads TGCGCCAGCAGCCGAAGGACAGAGGGCAATGAGCAGTTCTTC.

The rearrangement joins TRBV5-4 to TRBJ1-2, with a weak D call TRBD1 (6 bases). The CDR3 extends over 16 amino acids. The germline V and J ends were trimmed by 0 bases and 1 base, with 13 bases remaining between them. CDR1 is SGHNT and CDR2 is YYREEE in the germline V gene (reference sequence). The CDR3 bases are TGTGCCAGCAGCTTGGTGGGGGCAGGGGATAACTATGGCTACACCTTC. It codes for CASSLVGAGDNYGYTF. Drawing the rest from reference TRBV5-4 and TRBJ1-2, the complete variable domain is ETGVTQSPTHLIKTRGQQVTLRCSSQSGHNTVSWYQQALGQGPQFIFQYYREEENGRGNFPPRFSGLQFPNYSSELNVNALELDDSALYLCASSLVGAGDNYGYTFGSGTRLTVV.

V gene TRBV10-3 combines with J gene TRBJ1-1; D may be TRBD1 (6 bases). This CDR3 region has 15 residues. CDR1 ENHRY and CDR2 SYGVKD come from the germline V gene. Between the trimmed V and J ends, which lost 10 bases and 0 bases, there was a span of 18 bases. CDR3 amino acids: CATQGQFNMNTEAFF. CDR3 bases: TGTGCCACCCAGGGGCAGTTTAACATGAACACTGAAGCTTTCTTT.

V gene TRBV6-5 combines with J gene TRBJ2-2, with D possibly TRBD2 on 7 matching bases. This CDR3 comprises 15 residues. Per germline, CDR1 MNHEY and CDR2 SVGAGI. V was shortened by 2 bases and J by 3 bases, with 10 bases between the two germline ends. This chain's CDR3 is CASSYPGGHTGELFF. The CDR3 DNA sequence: TGTGCCAGCAGTTACCCGGGGGGCCACACCGGGGAGCTGTTTTTT.

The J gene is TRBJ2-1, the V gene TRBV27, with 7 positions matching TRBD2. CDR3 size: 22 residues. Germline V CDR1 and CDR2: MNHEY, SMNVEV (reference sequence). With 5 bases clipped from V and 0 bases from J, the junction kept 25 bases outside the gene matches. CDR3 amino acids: CASSPIARGSMIRISSYNEQFF. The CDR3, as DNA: TGTGCCAGCAGTCCTATCGCTCGCGGGAGTATGATAAGAATTAGCTCCTACAATGAGCAGTTCTTC.

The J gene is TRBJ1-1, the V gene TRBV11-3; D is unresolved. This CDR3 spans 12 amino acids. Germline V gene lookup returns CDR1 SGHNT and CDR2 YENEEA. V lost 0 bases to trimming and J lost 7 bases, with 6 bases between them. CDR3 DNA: TGTGCCAGCAGCTTAGATACGGGTGAAGCTTTCTTT. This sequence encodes CASSLDTGEAFF.

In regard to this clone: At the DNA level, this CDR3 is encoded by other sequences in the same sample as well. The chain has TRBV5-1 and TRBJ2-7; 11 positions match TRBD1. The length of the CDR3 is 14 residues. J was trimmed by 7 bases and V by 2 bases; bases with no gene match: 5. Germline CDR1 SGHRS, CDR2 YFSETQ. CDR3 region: CASSLGQGAKEQYF. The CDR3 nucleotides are TGCGCCAGCAGCTTAGGACAGGGGGCCAAGGAGCAGTACTTC.

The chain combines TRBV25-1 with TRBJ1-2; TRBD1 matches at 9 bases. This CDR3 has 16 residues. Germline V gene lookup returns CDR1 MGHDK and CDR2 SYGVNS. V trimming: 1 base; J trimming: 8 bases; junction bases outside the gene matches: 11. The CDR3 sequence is CASSEFGDRAPRGYTF. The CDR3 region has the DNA TGTGCCAGCAGTGAATTTGGGGACAGGGCCCCTCGAGGCTACACCTTC.

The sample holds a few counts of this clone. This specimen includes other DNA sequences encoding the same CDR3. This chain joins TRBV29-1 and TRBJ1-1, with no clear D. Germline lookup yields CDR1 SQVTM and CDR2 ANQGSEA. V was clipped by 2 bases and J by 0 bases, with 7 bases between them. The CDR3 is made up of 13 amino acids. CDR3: CSVERVLNTEAFF. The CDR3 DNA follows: TGCAGCGTTGAAAGGGTTCTGAACACTGAAGCTTTCTTT. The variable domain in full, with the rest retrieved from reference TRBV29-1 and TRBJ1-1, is SAVISQKPSRDICQRGTSLTIQCQVDSQVTMMFWYRQQPGQSLTLIATANQGSEATYESGFVIDKFPISRPNLTFSTLTVSNMSPEDSSIYLCSVERVLNTEAFFGQGTRLTVV.

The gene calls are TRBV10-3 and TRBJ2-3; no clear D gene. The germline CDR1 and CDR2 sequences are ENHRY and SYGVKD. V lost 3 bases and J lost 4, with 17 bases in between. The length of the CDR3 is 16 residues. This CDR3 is CAISDPGGRGADTQYF. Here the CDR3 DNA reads TGTGCCATCAGTGACCCGGGTGGTCGAGGTGCAGATACGCAGTATTTT.

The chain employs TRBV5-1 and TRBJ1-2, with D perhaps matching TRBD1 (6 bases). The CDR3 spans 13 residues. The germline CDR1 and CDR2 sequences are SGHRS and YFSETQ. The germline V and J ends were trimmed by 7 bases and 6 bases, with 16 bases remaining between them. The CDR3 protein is CASGGGRSDGYTF. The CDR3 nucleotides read TGCGCCAGCGGCGGGGGGCGAAGCGATGGCTACACCTTC.

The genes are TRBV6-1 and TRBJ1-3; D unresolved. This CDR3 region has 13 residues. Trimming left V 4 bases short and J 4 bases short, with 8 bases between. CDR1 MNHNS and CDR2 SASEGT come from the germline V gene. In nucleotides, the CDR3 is TGTGCCAGCAGTGCCATTTCGGGAAACACCATATATTTT. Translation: CASSAISGNTIYF.

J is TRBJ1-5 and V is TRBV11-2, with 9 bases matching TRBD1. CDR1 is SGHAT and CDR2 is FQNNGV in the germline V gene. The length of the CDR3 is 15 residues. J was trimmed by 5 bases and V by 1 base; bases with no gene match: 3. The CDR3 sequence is CASSLGGTGYQPQHF. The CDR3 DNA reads TGTGCCAGCAGCTTAGGTGGGACAGGGTATCAGCCCCAGCATTTT. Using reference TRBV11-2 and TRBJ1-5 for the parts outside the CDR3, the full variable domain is EAGVAQSPRYKIIEKRQSVAFWCNPISGHATLYWYQQILGQGPKLLIQFQNNGVVDDSQLPKDRFSAERLKGVDSTLKIQPAKLEDSAVYLCASSLGGTGYQPQHFGDGTRLSIL.

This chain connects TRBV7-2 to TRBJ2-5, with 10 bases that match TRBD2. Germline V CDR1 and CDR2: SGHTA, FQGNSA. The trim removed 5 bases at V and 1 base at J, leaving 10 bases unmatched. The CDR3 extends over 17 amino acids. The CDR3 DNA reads TGTGCCAGCAGCCTCCATTGGCTAGCGGGAGCCCAAGAGACCCAGTACTTC. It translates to CASSLHWLAGAQETQYF.

CDR3 region: CASSQVLGNSYEQYF. The CDR3 DNA is TGCGCCAGCAGCCAAGTACTGGGGAACTCCTACGAGCAGTACTTC. The chain couples TRBV4-3 to TRBJ2-7; the D is unclear. The length of the CDR3 is 15 residues. Trimming removed 1 base from V and 0 bases from J, with 10 bases in between. From germline, CDR1 is LGHNA and CDR2 YSLEER.

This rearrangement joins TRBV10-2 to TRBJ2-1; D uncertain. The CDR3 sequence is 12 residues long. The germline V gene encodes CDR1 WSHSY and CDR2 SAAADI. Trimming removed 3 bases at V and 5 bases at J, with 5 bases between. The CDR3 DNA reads TGCGCCAGCAGTGAAGGAAACAATGAGCAGTTCTTC. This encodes CASSEGNNEQFF.